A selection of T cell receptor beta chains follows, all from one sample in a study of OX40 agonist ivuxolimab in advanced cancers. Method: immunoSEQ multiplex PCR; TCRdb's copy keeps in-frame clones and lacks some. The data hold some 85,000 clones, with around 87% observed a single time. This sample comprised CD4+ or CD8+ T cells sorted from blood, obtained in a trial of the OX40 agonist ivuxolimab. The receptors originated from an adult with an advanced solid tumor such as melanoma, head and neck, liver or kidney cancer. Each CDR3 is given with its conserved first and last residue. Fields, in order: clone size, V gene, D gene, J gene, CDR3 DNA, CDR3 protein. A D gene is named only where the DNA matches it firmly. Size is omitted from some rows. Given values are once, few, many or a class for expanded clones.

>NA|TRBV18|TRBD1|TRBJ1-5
TGTGCCAGCTCACCCCCGGGACAGTTCAATCAGCCCCAGCATTTT
CASSPPGQFNQPQHF
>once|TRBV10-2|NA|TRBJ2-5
TGCGCCAGCAGTGTGGGTTTCGCGGAGACCCAGTACTTC
CASSVGFAETQYF
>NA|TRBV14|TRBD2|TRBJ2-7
TGTGCCAGCAGCCCGGGACTAGCGGGAGGAACCTACGAGCAGTACTTC
CASSPGLAGGTYEQYF
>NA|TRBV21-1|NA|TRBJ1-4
TGTTTTACCTATAATGAAAAACTGTTTTTT
CFTYNEKLFF
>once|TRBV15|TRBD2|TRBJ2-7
TGTGCCACCAGCAGAACCTCCGGACTAGCGGGGAACTACGAGCAGTACTTC
CATSRTSGLAGNYEQYF
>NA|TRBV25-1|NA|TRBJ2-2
TGTGCCAGCAGTGAACCAGGGTCGAACACCGGGGAGCTGTTTTTT
CASSEPGSNTGELFF
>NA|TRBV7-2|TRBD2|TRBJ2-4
TGTGCCAGCAGCTTAGTGCCTAGCGGGAGTTTTGCCAAAAACATTCAGTACTTC
CASSLVPSGSFAKNIQYF
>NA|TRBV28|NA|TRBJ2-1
TGTGCCAGCAGTTTAATCGCGGGGAATTCCTACAATGAGCAGTTCTTC
CASSLIAGNSYNEQFF
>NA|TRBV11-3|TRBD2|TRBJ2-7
TGTGCCAGCAGCTTGACTAGCGGGATCTACGAGCAGTACTTC
CASSLTSGIYEQYF
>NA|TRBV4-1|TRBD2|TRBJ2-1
TGCGCCAGCAGCCAAGATCTTTTTGGACTAGCGGGAGGCAATGAGCAGTTCTTC
CASSQDLFGLAGGNEQFF
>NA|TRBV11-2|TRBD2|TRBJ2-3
TGTGCCAGCAGTTTACTAGCGGGAGTCAGGGGTACGCAGTATTTT
CASSLLAGVRGTQYF
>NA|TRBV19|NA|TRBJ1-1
TGTGCCAGTAGTATGGGGACACGGAACACTGAAGCTTTCTTT
CASSMGTRNTEAFF
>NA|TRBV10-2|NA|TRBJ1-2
TGCGCCAGCAGCAAAAAGAAGGACCCAAACTATGGCTACACCTTC
CASSKKKDPNYGYTF
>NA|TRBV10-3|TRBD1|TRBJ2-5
TGTGCCATCAGCAGGGGGCCCAAAGAGACCCAGTACTTC
CAISRGPKETQYF
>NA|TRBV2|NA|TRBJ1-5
TGTGCCAGCAGCCCGGGCCATCAGCCCCAGCATTTT
CASSPGHQPQHF
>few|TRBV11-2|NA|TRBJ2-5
TGTGCCAGCAGCGCGGACATGCAAGAGACCCAGTACTTC
CASSADMQETQYF
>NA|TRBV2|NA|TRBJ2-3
TGTGCCAGCAGTGAACGGCGGGACACAGATACGCAGTATTTT
CASSERRDTDTQYF
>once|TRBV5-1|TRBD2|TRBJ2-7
TGCGCCAGCAGCTTACTAGCGGGAAACTACGAGCAGTACTTC
CASSLLAGNYEQYF
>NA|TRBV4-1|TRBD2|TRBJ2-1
TGCGCCAGCAGCCAAGGAGTACTAGCGGGAGTTTTCAATGAGCAGTTCTTC
CASSQGVLAGVFNEQFF
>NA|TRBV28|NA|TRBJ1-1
TGTGCCAGCAGTACCCCTGACAGTAAGAACACTGAAGCTTTCTTT
CASSTPDSKNTEAFF
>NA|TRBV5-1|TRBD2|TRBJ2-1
TGCGCCAGCAGCTTGGTGGGTATTAGCGGGACGACCTACAATGAGCAGTTCTTC
CASSLVGISGTTYNEQFF